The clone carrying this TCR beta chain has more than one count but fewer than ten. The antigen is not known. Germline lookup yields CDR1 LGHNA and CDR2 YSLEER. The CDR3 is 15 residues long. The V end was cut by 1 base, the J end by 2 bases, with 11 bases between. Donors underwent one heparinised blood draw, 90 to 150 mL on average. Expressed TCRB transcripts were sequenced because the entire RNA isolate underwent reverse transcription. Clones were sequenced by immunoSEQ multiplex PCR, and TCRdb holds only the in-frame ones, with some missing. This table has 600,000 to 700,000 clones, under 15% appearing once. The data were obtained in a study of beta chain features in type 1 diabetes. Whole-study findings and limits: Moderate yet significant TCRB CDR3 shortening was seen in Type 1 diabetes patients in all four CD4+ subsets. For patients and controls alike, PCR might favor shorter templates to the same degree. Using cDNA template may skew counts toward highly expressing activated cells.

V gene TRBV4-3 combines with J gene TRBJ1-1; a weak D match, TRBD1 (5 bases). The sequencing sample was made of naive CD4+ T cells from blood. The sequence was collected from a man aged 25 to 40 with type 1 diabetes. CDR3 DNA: TGCGCCAGCAGCCAAGTTAGGGGCCGCAACACTGAAGCTTTCTTT. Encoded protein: CASSQVRGRNTEAFF.